The T cell receptor (beta chain) described here comes from a study of blood T cell repertoires in COVID-19. As handled by the study authors: Scientists estimated how many nucleated cells there were by amplifying reference gene primers. Assay used: immunoSEQ multiplex PCR; TCRdb lists only in-frame clones, some missing. That table gives V, J and clone size, and the DNA gave D and trimming. The table shows about 210,000 clones, with approximately 80% occurring only once. Germline CDR1 is KGHSH and CDR2 is LQKENI. CDR3 length: 13 residues. The V end lost 6 bases, the J end lost 8 bases, and 14 bases lay between the germline ends.

The sequence derives from a woman older than 75 with COVID-19, enrolled during active disease. The sequenced material came from peripheral blood. This chain uses TRBV18 with TRBJ2-1, with D maybe TRBD2 (7 bases). The CDR3 spells CASSHAGAYEQFF. The CDR3 DNA reads as TGTGCCAGCTCCCACGCGGGGGCATATGAGCAGTTCTTC.